The T cell receptor (beta chain) under discussion was sequenced for a study of T cell responses to AZD1222 COVID-19 vaccine. Assay: immunoSEQ multiplex PCR; the TCRdb copy retains only in-frame clones and omits some. The profile covers some 80,000 clones, with 70% to 90% appearing a single time and around 6% taken by the ten largest. This CDR3 is 15 amino acids long. V lost 0 bases and J lost 2; bases outside the gene matches: 3. Looked up from germline, CDR1 is SGHNT and CDR2 is YYREEE (reference sequence). The chain combines TRBV5-4 with TRBJ2-7, with TRBD1 identical over 9 bases. The sequenced sample was peripheral blood, obtained on day 0 of AZD1222 vaccination. The receptor comes from an adult in good health. The CDR3 DNA reads as TGTGCCAGCAGCTTGGATGGGACAGGGCCCTACGAGCAGTACTTC. Its translation is CASSLDGTGPYEQYF.